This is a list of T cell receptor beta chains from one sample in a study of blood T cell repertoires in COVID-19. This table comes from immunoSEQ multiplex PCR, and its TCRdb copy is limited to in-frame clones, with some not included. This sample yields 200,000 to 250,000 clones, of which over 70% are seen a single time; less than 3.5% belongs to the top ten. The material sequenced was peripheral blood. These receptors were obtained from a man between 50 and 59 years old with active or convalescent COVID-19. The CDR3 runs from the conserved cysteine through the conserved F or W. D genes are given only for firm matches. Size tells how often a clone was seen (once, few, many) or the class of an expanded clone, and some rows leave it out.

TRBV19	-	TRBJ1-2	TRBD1	TGTGCCAGTAGTATCCGGCCGGGGACAGGGGTCCACTATGGCTACACCTTC	CASSIRPGTGVHYGYTF
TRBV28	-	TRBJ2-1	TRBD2	TGTGCCAGCAGTTGGACTAGGTGGAACAATGAGCAGTTCTTC	CASSWTRWNNEQFF
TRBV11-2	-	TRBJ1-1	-	TGTGCCAGCAGCTCCTTTGCCAGGGTCACTGAAGCTTTCTTT	CASSSFARVTEAFF
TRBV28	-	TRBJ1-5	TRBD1	TGTGCCAGCAGTTTAGGTTTCGGACAGGGGGGTCAGCCCCAGCATTTT	CASSLGFGQGGQPQHF
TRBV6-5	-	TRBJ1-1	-	TGTGCCAGCTGGGAGGTCGGCACTGAAGCTTTCTTT	CASWEVGTEAFF
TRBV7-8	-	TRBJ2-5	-	TGTGCCAGCAGCTTGGTGTGGACTATCCAAGAGACCCAGTACTTC	CASSLVWTIQETQYF
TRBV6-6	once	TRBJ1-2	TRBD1	TGTGCCAGCAGTTATTCGGGACAGACCGGACGGGGCTACACCTTC	CASSYSGQTGRGYTF
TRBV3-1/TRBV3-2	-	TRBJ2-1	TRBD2	TGTGCCAGCAGCCGGACTAGTGTTGAGCAGTTCTTC	CASSRTSVEQFF
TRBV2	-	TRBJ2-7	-	TGTGCCAGCACAGGGAACCAGGAGCAGTACTTC	CASTGNQEQYF
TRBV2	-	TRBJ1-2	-	TGTGCCAGCAGGTCAGGGGTTAAAAACTATGGCTACACCTTC	CASRSGVKNYGYTF
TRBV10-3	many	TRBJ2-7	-	TGTGCCATCAGTGAGGCAGGAACTCCCTACGAGCAGTACTTC	CAISEAGTPYEQYF
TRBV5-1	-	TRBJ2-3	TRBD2	TGCGCCAGCAGCTACGGACTAGCGGGAGGTGGCACAGATACGCAGTATTTT	CASSYGLAGGGTDTQYF
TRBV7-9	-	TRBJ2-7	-	TGTGCCAGCAGCTTATCGGGGTCCTACGAGCAGTACTTC	CASSLSGSYEQYF
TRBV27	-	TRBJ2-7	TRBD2	TGTGCCAGCAGTATCTTTAGCGGGAGGGACTCCGAGCAGTACTTC	CASSIFSGRDSEQYF
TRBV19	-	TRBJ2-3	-	TGTGCCAGTAGTATTTCGGGGTCGCGCACAGATACGCAGTATTTT	CASSISGSRTDTQYF
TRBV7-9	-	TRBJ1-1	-	TGTGCCAGCAGCCTACAATCGGGTGAAGCTTTCTTT	CASSLQSGEAFF
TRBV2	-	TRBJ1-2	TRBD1	TGTGCCAGCAGTGCAAGGCAGGGGGCGAGTAACTATGGCTACACCTTC	CASSARQGASNYGYTF
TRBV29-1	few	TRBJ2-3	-	TGCAGCGTTGAAGGCACCGTTCAGGATACGCAGTATTTT	CSVEGTVQDTQYF
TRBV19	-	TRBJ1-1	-	TGTGCCAGTAGCCGGGGGAACACTGAAGCTTTCTTT	CASSRGNTEAFF
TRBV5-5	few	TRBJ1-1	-	TGTGCCAGCAGCTTGGAGGAGGCCCGTAGGGCTTTCTTT	CASSLEEARRAFF
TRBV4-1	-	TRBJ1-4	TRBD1	TGCGCCAGCAGCCGGACAGGGAACGGTAATGAAAAACTGTTTTTT	CASSRTGNGNEKLFF
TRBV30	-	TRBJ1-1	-	TGTGCCTGGAGTGCACGGGTTGGCACTGAAGCTTTCTTT	CAWSARVGTEAFF
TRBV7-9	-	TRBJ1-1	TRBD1	TGTGCCAGCAGCTTAGAAGGGGGCCTTGAAGCTTTCTTT	CASSLEGGLEAFF
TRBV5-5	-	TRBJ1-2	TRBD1	TGTGCCAGCAGCGAGGGACAGGGGAAGAGGTATGGCTACACCTTC	CASSEGQGKRYGYTF
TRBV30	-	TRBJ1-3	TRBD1	TGTGCCTGGAGTAACCCGGGACAGGGGAAGGGATCTGGAAACACCATATATTTT	CAWSNPGQGKGSGNTIYF
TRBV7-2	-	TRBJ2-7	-	TGTGCCAGCAGCTACGCTGCAGGGACCTACGAGCAGTACTTC	CASSYAAGTYEQYF
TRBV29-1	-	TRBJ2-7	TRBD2	TGCAGCGTTGAAGAGGGGACTAGCGGAACCTACGAGCAGTACTTC	CSVEEGTSGTYEQYF
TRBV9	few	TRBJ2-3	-	TGTGCCAGCAGCGTAGGAATCGAGACGCAGTATTTT	CASSVGIETQYF
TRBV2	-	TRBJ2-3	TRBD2	TGTGCCAGCAGTGACCCACTCAGACTAGCGGGGTCGGGAGATACGCAGTATTTT	CASSDPLRLAGSGDTQYF
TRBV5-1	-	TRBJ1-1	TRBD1	TGCGCCAGCAGCTTGGGGGACAGAGACTTAAACACTGAAGCTTTCTTT	CASSLGDRDLNTEAFF
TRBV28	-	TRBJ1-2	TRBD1	TGTGCCAGCAGTTTATCCTCTAACAGGGGGGAGGCTGGCTACACCTTC	CASSLSSNRGEAGYTF
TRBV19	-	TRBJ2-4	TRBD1	TGTGCCAGTAGTATAGCTGGACAGGGTCCCAAAAACATTCAGTACTTC	CASSIAGQGPKNIQYF
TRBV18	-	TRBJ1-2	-	TGTGCCAGCTCACCACGGGGCGGAGCCAGTGGCTACACCTTC	CASSPRGGASGYTF
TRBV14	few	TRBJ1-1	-	TGTGCCAGCAGCCGTTTCTCCGACAGTTTGAACACTGAAGCTTTCTTT	CASSRFSDSLNTEAFF
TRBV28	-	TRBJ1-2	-	TGTGCCAGCACGGCGGACATCAACTATGGCTACACCTTC	CASTADINYGYTF
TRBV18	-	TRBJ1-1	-	TGTGCCAGCTCACCGGGCAATGCGAACACTGAAGCTTTCTTT	CASSPGNANTEAFF
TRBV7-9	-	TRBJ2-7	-	TGTGCCAGCAGCTTAGACCCTAGACCGCGGGAGCAGTACTTC	CASSLDPRPREQYF
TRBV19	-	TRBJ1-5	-	TGTGCCAGTAGGACCGCAGGGGCTACCAATCAGCCCCAGCATTTT	CASRTAGATNQPQHF
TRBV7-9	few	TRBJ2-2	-	TGTGCCAGCAGCTTAGGGGGGCGAGACACCGGGGAGCTGTTTTTT	CASSLGGRDTGELFF
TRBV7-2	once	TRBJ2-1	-	TGTGCCAGCAGCGGAAGCGCGAGCTCCTACAATGAGCAGTTCTTC	CASSGSASSYNEQFF
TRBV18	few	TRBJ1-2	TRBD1	TGTGCCAGCTCACCACGACAGGGGGCTGGTGGCTACACCTTC	CASSPRQGAGGYTF